Shown below are 5 T cell receptor beta chains from a single sample sequenced in a study of CD8 T cells in ankylosing spondylitis. TCRdb analysed the 5' RACE reads with MiXCR anew, one entry per CDR3 protein. The sample contains about 400,000 distinct CDR3 sequences, roughly 20% of which appear only once. Material for sequencing was blood, either unsorted or a sorted T cell fraction (not recorded which). These receptors originate from a male donor with ankylosing spondylitis or in good health (not recorded which).

The chain recombines TRBV27 with TRBJ2-7; TRBD2 might be the D (6 bases). The V gene's germline CDR1 is MNHEY and CDR2 SMNVEV (reference sequence). This CDR3 comprises 13 residues. Trimming removed 3 bases at V and 3 bases at J, with 9 bases between. The CDR3: CASSLMGGYEQYF. The CDR3, as DNA: TGTGCCAGCAGTTTGATGGGGGGCTACGAGCAGTACTTC.

This clonotype was seen more than once but under ten times. The chain combines TRBV6-1 with TRBJ1-5; D unclear. The length of the CDR3 is 13 residues. Germline loops: CDR1 MNHNS, CDR2 SASEGT. With 8 bases removed from V and 0 bases from J, the gap between germline ends came to 8 bases. CDR3 in DNA: TGTGCCAGCCGCCCGTTTAGCAATCAGCCCCAGCATTTT. Residues: CASRPFSNQPQHF.

J is TRBJ2-1 and V is TRBV27; D is unresolved. This CDR3 has 13 amino acids. Trimming removed 4 bases at V and 4 bases at J, with 8 bases between. Germline V lookup: CDR1 MNHEY, CDR2 SMNVEV (reference sequence). The CDR3 region is CASSSIVYNEQFF. CDR3 DNA: TGTGCCAGCAGTTCAATAGTGTACAATGAGCAGTTCTTC.

This rearrangement joins TRBV2 to TRBJ1-2, with D possibly being TRBD1 (5 bases). Deletions cut 7 bases from V and 8 bases from J, with 14 bases between. CDR1 is SNHLY and CDR2 is FYNNEI in the germline V gene. The CDR3 extends over 12 amino acids. CDR3 DNA sequence: TGTGCCAGCATCACCGGGCGGGACGGCTACACCTTC. Its protein product is CASITGRDGYTF.

The V call is TRBV30, the J call TRBJ2-7; D is possibly TRBD1 or TRBD2 (5 bases each). Germline CDR1 reads GTSNPN; CDR2 reads SVGIG (reference sequence). This CDR3 is 14 amino acids long. Trimming stripped 1 base from V and 5 bases from J, with 15 bases between. The CDR3 reads CAWSGEQGEDEQYF. The CDR3 DNA sequence: TGTGCCTGGAGTGGAGAGCAGGGAGAAGACGAGCAGTACTTC.